Here is one T cell receptor (beta chain) with its context. Sorting used thawed, overnight-rested PBMC stained with anti-CD3, a viability dye and GMM-loaded CD1B tetramer. The CD1B tetramers carried C32 glucose monomycolate purified from Rhodococcus equi. CD14-expressing monocytes were removed from PBMC before cryopreservation and sorting. No alpha-beta pairing information exists for these sequences. Assay used: immunoSEQ multiplex PCR; TCRdb lists only in-frame clones, some missing. The data hold more than 70,000 clones, with just over 90% observed a single time. The data were obtained in a study of T cells in tuberculosis. Study results and limitations: Some low-affinity tetramer-binding T cells may be absent from this sample.

The CDR3 spans 16 residues. The V and J ends lost 2 bases and 2 bases respectively, with 15 bases between them. The germline gives CDR1 KGHSH, CDR2 LQKENI. Source material: CD1b-GMM tetramer-negative cells sorted from PBMCs. The source of this sequence is an adult woman with latent tuberculosis. The V gene is TRBV18, the J gene TRBJ2-5; D gene unclear. CDR3 amino acids: CASSPLSLEQQETQYF. The CDR3 coding sequence is TGTGCCAGCTCACCATTGTCCCTAGAACAACAAGAGACCCAGTACTTC.